The clone carrying this T cell receptor (beta chain) was seen at least ten times. The antigen is not known. Looked up from germline, CDR1 is MGHRA and CDR2 is YSYEKL. The V gene end was trimmed by 4 bases and the J gene end by 1 base; junction bases not matched to a gene: 2. The CDR3 contains 14 residues. This entry is derived from a study of neurological immune-mediated disorders. Study results and limitations: One related-CDR3 cluster, found by phylogenetic grouping, held repertoires of 18 of 34 multiple sclerosis patients and is a possible signature. Patients with HTLV-1-associated myelopathy showed the most TCR clonal expansion. Those with multiple sclerosis showed the least, falling below healthy controls. None of the CDR3 amino acid sequences of expanded clones recurred across subjects, suggesting private repertoires in all groups.

Every sequencing run gave over 180 million TCR-beta sequences, taken from 15-18 subjects. TCRdb re-called the 5' RACE reads through MiXCR, storing one row per CDR3 protein. The data show under 35,000 distinct CDR3 sequences, approximately 1.6% seen once. The clonotype was recovered from a woman in her thirties with multiple sclerosis. The chain links TRBV4-1 to TRBJ2-3; TRBD2 agrees at 7 bases. Sample: PBMCs. The CDR3 loop reads CASSRGGRTDTQYF. CDR3 in DNA: TGCGCCAGCAGCCGGGGGGGACGCACAGATACGCAGTATTTT.